This T cell receptor (beta chain) was sequenced for a study of blood T cell repertoires in COVID-19. About the research overall: COVID-19 samples collected from the United States, Italy and Spain covered acute and convalescent phases. T cells, B-cell-depleted T cells, or PBMCs provided the cDNA or gDNA that served as material.

In the authors' workflow: Reference gene primer amplification gave nucleated cell count estimates. Generated by immunoSEQ multiplex PCR, the TCRdb table keeps only in-frame clones and is missing some. V and J calls and clone size follow that table, whereas D and trimming were derived from the DNA. The repertoire holds 75,000 to 100,000 clones, with over 75% as singletons. Sample: peripheral blood. This sequence was found in a human donor in a cohort sampled during active COVID-19.

The CDR3 region is CASSQPRVNYGYTF. The CDR3, as DNA: TGTGCCAGTAGCCAACCCAGGGTTAACTATGGCTACACCTTC. The chain employs TRBV19 and TRBJ1-2; possibly TRBD1 for D (5 bases). CDR3 length equals 14 residues. Germline CDR1 LNHDA, CDR2 SQIVND (reference sequence). V lost 6 bases and J 1 base, leaving 12 bases between the germline ends.